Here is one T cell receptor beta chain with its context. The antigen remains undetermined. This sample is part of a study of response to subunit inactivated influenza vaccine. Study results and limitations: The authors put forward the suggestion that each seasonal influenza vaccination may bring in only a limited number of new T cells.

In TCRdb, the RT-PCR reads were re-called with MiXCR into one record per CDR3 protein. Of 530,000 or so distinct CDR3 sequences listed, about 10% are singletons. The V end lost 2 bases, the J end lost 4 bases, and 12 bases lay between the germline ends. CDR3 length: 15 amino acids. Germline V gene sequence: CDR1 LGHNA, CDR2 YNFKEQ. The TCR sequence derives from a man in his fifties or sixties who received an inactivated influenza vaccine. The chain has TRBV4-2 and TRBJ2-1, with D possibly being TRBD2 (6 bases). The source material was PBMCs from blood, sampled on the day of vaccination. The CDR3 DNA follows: TGTGCCAGCAGCCAAAGGGACCGGGAGTACAATGAGCAGTTCTTC. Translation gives CASSQRDREYNEQFF.